One T cell receptor (beta chain) is described in this entry. The CDR3 runs 16 residues. Germline values: CDR1 SGHRS, CDR2 YFSETQ. Between the trimmed V and J ends, which lost 3 bases and 4 bases, there was a span of 16 bases. The data stem from a study of T-cell reconstitution after alpha-beta-depleted transplantation in children. A TCRbeta library incorporating unique molecular identifiers was prepared. Each CDR3 protein gets one entry after TCRdb re-called the PCR reads with MiXCR. The sample includes fewer than 700,000 distinct CDR3 sequences, over 10% of them seen just once. The chain has TRBV5-1 and TRBJ2-2, with a weak D call TRBD2 (6 bases). The material was PBMCs, mostly from graft donor cells, obtained 360 days after TCRalphabeta/CD19-depleted stem cell transplant. The source is a male patient between 10 and 17 years old who had a stem cell transplant for acute myeloid leukemia, so the T cells may come from the graft donor. CDR3 DNA sequence: TGCGCCAGCAGCTCCGGGCTAGCGCCCTCCACCGGGGAGCTGTTTTTT. Its protein product is CASSSGLAPSTGELFF. The full variable domain, in which reference TRBV5-1 and TRBJ2-2 provide the parts outside the CDR3, is KAGVTQTPRYLIKTRGQQVTLSCSPISGHRSVSWYQQTPGQGLQFLFEYFSETQRNKGNFPGRFSGRQFSNSRSEMNVSTLELGDSALYLCASSSGLAPSTGELFFGEGSRLTVL.